This TCR beta chain was recorded in a study of T cell repertoires in cytomegalovirus infection. Study-level information: The authors relied on CMV epitopes, both recently identified HLA-C-restricted and well-studied HLA-B-restricted. Evidence of both CMV infection and a matching HLA type came from public TCR beta signatures.

V was trimmed by 3 bases and J by 5 bases, leaving 8 bases between them. The CDR3 runs 12 residues. Germline-derived CDR1 and CDR2 are SEHNR and FQNEAQ (reference sequence). TCRdb re-called the reads with MiXCR, one entry per CDR3 protein. The sample records around 89,000 distinct CDR3 sequences, approximately 32% being singletons. Regarding the study as a whole: Summed frequency of shared TCR beta families picked out CMV carriers who also had the relevant HLA.

In regard to this clonotype: As yet, its antigen is unknown.

The receptor was isolated from a human donor in good health (CMV status not recorded). Some clones in this sample may be carry-over from other donors' samples. The rearrangement joins TRBV7-9 to TRBJ2-7; D is undetermined. The sequenced sample was CD8+ T cells from cultured PBMCs, obtained from culture after CMV antigen stimulation. The CDR3 DNA follows: TGTGCCAGCAGCTTTGCTGGGAACGAGCAGTACTTC. Translation gives CASSFAGNEQYF. Full variable domain (remainder filled in from reference TRBV7-9 and TRBJ2-7): DTGVSQNPRHKITKRGQNVTFRCDPISEHNRLYWYRQTLGQGPEFLTYFQNEAQLEKSRLLSDRFSAERPKGSFSTLEIQRTEQGDSAMYLCASSFAGNEQYFGPGTRLTVT.